This TCR beta chain was identified during a study of spatial heterogeneity in lung cancer. Study summary: Within raw reads, each unique TCR and UMI combination appeared on average more than ten times.

Findings and limits, study-wide: Blood contained ubiquitous expanded tumor TCRs more at resection than at follow-up.

Time point here: sample taken at primary tumor resection. TCRs were sequenced from unsorted whole RNA of tumor, nontumor lung or PBMC. There were some 76 donors, all of them untreated patients with early-stage non-small cell lung cancer. This clonotype was detected only a few times. Its cognate antigen is unknown. CDR3 length: 13 residues. V was cut by 7 bases and J by 1 base, with 8 bases left in between. Per germline, CDR1 MNHNY and CDR2 SVGAGI (reference sequence). TCRdb ran MiXCR on the 5' RACE reads and lists one entry per CDR3 protein. Of around 26,000 distinct CDR3 sequences in the sample, 6.9% were seen once.

This specimen consisted of PBMCs, obtained at surgery. The genes are TRBV6-6 and TRBJ1-5; D possibly corresponds to TRBD1 (5 bases). The clonotype was recovered from a male donor with early-stage non-small cell lung cancer. CDR3 amino acids: CASKGQSNQPQHF. CDR3 nucleotide sequence: TGTGCCAGCAAGGGGCAAAGCAATCAGCCCCAGCATTTT.